This passage covers 21 T cell receptor beta chains from one sample sequenced in a study of T cell repertoires in cytomegalovirus infection (dated by TCRdb to the late 2010s). Sequencing was performed on an Illumina HiSeq 1500. The public reads were run again by TCRdb, first through fastp at Q25 and then through MiXCR, and only productive beta chains were kept. Rows merge per CDR3 protein into single entries with the most common DNA and genes. Present in this sample are almost 500,000 distinct CDR3 sequences, around 11% of which were seen just once. In total, the top ten clones hold roughly a tenth of the sample. The specimen was PBMCs. Every receptor here comes from a human donor in good health (CMV status not recorded). Some clones in this sample may be carry-over from other donors' samples.

This clonotype was recorded many times. One junction end disagrees with the germline gene, perhaps due to a read error. The chain is built from TRBV7-2 and TRBJ1-2, with TRBD1 matching 8 bases. The CDR3 spans 13 residues. The germline CDR1 and CDR2 sequences are SGHTA and FQGNSA. The CDR3 DNA sequence: TGTGCCAGCAGCTTATACAGGGGGGGGGGCTGCACCTTC. Translating it yields CASSLYRGGGCTF.

Only a few counts were recorded for this clonotype. This may stem from a read error, because a much larger clone lies one nucleotide away. The rearrangement links TRBV5-5 to TRBJ1-2, with a possible D match to TRBD1 (5 bases). The CDR3 sequence is 13 residues long. Germline V gene sequence: CDR1 SGHKS, CDR2 YYEKEE (reference sequence). The V end lost 1 base, the J end lost 4 bases, and 8 bases lay between the germline ends. CDR3 amino acids: CASSLKGSYGYTF. The CDR3 DNA is TGTGCCAGCAGCTTGAAGGGGTCCTATGGCTACACCTTC. The whole variable domain, filled in from reference TRBV5-5 and TRBJ1-2, reads DAGVTQSPTHLIKTRGQQVTLRCSPISGHKSVSWYQQVLGQGPQFIFQYYEKEERGRGNFPDRFSARQFPNYSSELNVNALLLGDSALYLCASSLKGSYGYTFGSGTRLTVV.

This clonotype has ten or more counts. The rearrangement uses TRBV20-1 and TRBJ1-1, with 7 bases lining up with TRBD1. The CDR3 has 14 amino acids. The trim removed 6 bases at V and 1 base at J, leaving 8 bases unmatched. The germline CDR1 and CDR2 sequences are DFQATT and SNEGSKA (reference sequence). CDR3 in amino acids: CSARKGAANTEAFF. CDR3 sequence (DNA): TGCAGTGCGCGCAAGGGGGCTGCGAACACTGAAGCTTTCTTT.

This clonotype was recorded a few times. The chain combines TRBV23-1 with TRBJ2-3, with 10 bases matching TRBD2. TRBV23-1 is placed among ORFs of uncertain function. This CDR3 region has 19 residues. The V and J ends lost 3 bases and 3 bases, in that order; junction bases with no gene match: 15. The CDR3: CASSQEGRLAGGLTDTQYF. In nucleotides, the CDR3 is TGCGCCAGCAGTCAGGAGGGGAGGTTAGCGGGAGGCCTAACAGATACGCAGTATTTT.

This clonotype was detected ten times or more. The rearrangement uses TRBV7-2 and TRBJ2-3; weak D call: TRBD2 (7 bases). V was pared by 5 bases and J by 0 bases, with 21 bases between. From germline, CDR1 is SGHTA and CDR2 FQGNSA. The CDR3 totals 18 residues. The chain's CDR3 is CASSLQGSRGSSTDTQYF. CDR3 nucleotides: TGTGCCAGCAGCCTCCAGGGGTCGCGGGGGTCTAGCACAGATACGCAGTATTTT.

This clonotype has only a few counts. The chain's CDR3 is CASRGTPYNEQFF. The CDR3 nucleotides read TGTGCCAGCAGGGGAACTCCCTACAATGAGCAGTTCTTC. The chain carries TRBV27 and TRBJ2-1; D is unresolved. The V gene's germline CDR1 is MNHEY and CDR2 SMNVEV (reference sequence). CDR3 length equals 13 residues. V dropped 6 bases and J dropped 2 bases, with 8 bases sitting between them.

This clonotype was recorded at least ten times. The J gene is TRBJ2-5, the V gene TRBV7-2; possibly TRBD1 for D (6 bases). This CDR3 has 15 amino acids. The germline V gene encodes CDR1 SGHTA and CDR2 FQGNSA. Between the trimmed V and J ends, which lost 9 bases and 0 bases, there was a span of 17 bases. The CDR3, as DNA: TGTGCCAGTAATACACGGACAGCCCACCAAGAGACCCAGTACTTC. This sequence encodes CASNTRTAHQETQYF.

This clonotype has ten or more counts. The CDR3 here is CASSPAGLNTEAFF. CDR3 DNA sequence: TGTGCCAGCAGCCCCGCAGGCCTGAACACTGAAGCTTTCTTT. This chain links TRBV12-3 or TRBV12-4 with TRBJ1-1; D unresolved. The CDR3 consists of 14 residues. The V end was cut by 6 bases, the J end by 0 bases, with 11 bases between.

This clonotype showed up just a few times. CDR3 DNA sequence: TGCGCCAGCAGCTTGGAGCCCAAAGAGACCCAGTACTTC. Protein product: CASSLEPKETQYF. This rearrangement joins TRBV5-1 to TRBJ2-5; D gene unclear. Germline-derived CDR1 and CDR2 are SGHRS and YFSETQ. The CDR3 totals 13 residues. The germline V and J ends were trimmed by 0 bases and 3 bases, with 6 bases remaining between them. Based on the CDR3 plus reference TRBV5-1 and TRBJ2-5, the full variable domain is KAGVTQTPRYLIKTRGQQVTLSCSPISGHRSVSWYQQTPGQGLQFLFEYFSETQRNKGNFPGRFSGRQFSNSRSEMNVSTLELGDSALYLCASSLEPKETQYFGPGTRLLVL.

This clonotype was counted at least ten times. V usage is TRBV7-9 and J usage is TRBJ1-2; a weak D match, TRBD1 (6 bases). Trimming left V 3 bases short and J 7 bases short, with 12 bases between. Germline values: CDR1 SEHNR, CDR2 FQNEAQ (reference sequence). The CDR3 is 13 residues long. The CDR3 bases are TGTGCCAGCAGCTTTGGGGGCGGGTCTGGCTACACCTTC. Amino acid sequence: CASSFGGGSGYTF.

This clonotype has ten or more counts. This chain links TRBV15 with TRBJ2-3; maybe TRBD2 (6 bases). The V end was cut by 1 base, the J end by 0 bases, with 17 bases between. The CDR3 loop spans 18 amino acids. Germline V gives CDR1 LNHNV, CDR2 YYDKDF (reference sequence). CDR3 in amino acids: CATSRARGRYPSTDTQYF. The CDR3 DNA reads as TGTGCCACCAGCAGAGCCCGGGGGAGATATCCGAGCACAGATACGCAGTATTTT.

This clonotype came up many times. The chain combines TRBV7-8 with TRBJ2-7; D possibly corresponds to TRBD2 (6 bases). Germline V gene sequence: CDR1 SGHVS, CDR2 FQNEAQ. Trimming removed 5 bases at V and 7 bases at J, with 12 bases between. The CDR3 is 12 residues long. The CDR3 region has the DNA TGTGCCAGCAGCGGAGGGCCGGCGGAGCAGTACTTC. This translates into CASSGGPAEQYF.

This clonotype appeared a few times. The V and J genes are TRBV7-3 and TRBJ2-1; 11 nucleotides agree with TRBD1. CDR3 length equals 14 residues. The germline V gene has CDR1 SGHTA and CDR2 FQGTGA. V lost 7 bases and J lost 7; bases outside the gene matches: 6. The CDR3 DNA reads as TGTGCCAGCACCGCGGGACAGGGGGATAATGAGCAGTTCTTC. It specifies CASTAGQGDNEQFF.

This clonotype was seen many times. V and J are TRBV6-6 and TRBJ2-3, with D perhaps TRBD1 (6 bases). This CDR3 has 16 amino acids. Looked up from germline, CDR1 is MNHNY and CDR2 is SVGAGI (reference sequence). V lost 7 bases and J lost 5, with 22 bases in between. CDR3 in DNA: TGTGCCAGCACCCCACCACGACAGGCGCCGCAAGATACGCAGTATTTT. This translates into CASTPPRQAPQDTQYF.

Many counts were recorded for this clonotype. The chain joins TRBV5-6 to TRBJ2-3; 7 positions agree with TRBD1. Trimming removed 5 bases from V and 4 bases from J; junction bases left unmatched: 10. Germline CDR1 and CDR2: SGHDT and YYEEEE. The CDR3 consists of 15 residues. For the CDR3, the DNA is TGTGCCAGCAGACGACAGGGTTGGCGGTCAGATACGCAGTATTTT. Protein sequence: CASRRQGWRSDTQYF.

This clonotype came up a few times. The rearrangement links TRBV10-2 to TRBJ2-1, with 9 bases identical to TRBD1. Germline values: CDR1 WSHSY, CDR2 SAAADI. With V trimmed by 9 bases and J by 12 bases, 18 bases remained unmatched. This CDR3 region has 15 residues. The CDR3 region is CASSKAGQGSRVQFF. CDR3 nucleotides: TGCGCCAGTTCCAAGGCGGGACAGGGATCAAGGGTGCAGTTCTTC.

The sample holds many counts of this clonotype. The V and J genes are TRBV5-1 and TRBJ2-2, with 10 bases aligning to TRBD2. Germline-derived CDR1 and CDR2 are SGHRS and YFSETQ. This CDR3 comprises 14 residues. Trimming took 6 bases from V and 6 from J; bases not matched to a gene: 5. This CDR3 reads CASTPSGSSGELFF. The CDR3 bases are TGCGCCAGCACTCCTAGCGGGAGTTCCGGGGAGCTGTTTTTT. The entire variable domain, with the rest obtained from reference TRBV5-1 and TRBJ2-2, is as follows: KAGVTQTPRYLIKTRGQQVTLSCSPISGHRSVSWYQQTPGQGLQFLFEYFSETQRNKGNFPGRFSGRQFSNSRSEMNVSTLELGDSALYLCASTPSGSSGELFFGEGSRLTVL.

This clonotype was seen a few times. The chain is built from TRBV7-3 and TRBJ2-3; D not resolved. V gave up 4 bases and J gave up 6 bases, with 11 bases separating them. CDR1 is SGHTA and CDR2 is FQGTGA in the germline V gene. CDR3 size: 13 residues. The chain's CDR3 is CASSSYLGDTQYF. The CDR3, as DNA: TGTGCCAGCAGCTCATATTTGGGGGATACGCAGTATTTT.

The rearrangement joins TRBV19 to TRBJ2-5; 8 bases are a match to TRBD2. The CDR3 covers 13 residues. Germline loops: CDR1 LNHDA, CDR2 SQIVND (reference sequence). The junction had 7 bases not matched to a gene; V was cut back by 8 bases and J by 5 bases. CDR3 residues: CASAWTSRETQYF. CDR3 coding DNA: TGTGCCAGTGCTTGGACTAGCAGGGAGACCCAGTACTTC.

This clonotype came up many times. The chain combines TRBV20-1 with TRBJ1-1; D gene unclear. V was cut by 5 bases and J by 5 bases, with 6 bases left in between. Germline loops: CDR1 DFQATT, CDR2 SNEGSKA (reference sequence). The CDR3 covers 10 residues. In DNA, the CDR3 is TGCAGTGCTCGAAGTACTGAAGCTTTCTTT. It specifies CSARSTEAFF.

In regard to this clonotype: A clone one base away is much larger, so this may be a read error. The chain carries TRBV9 and TRBJ2-4; the match to TRBD1 covers 7 bases. The CDR3 is 16 residues long. Germline V gene data show CDR1 as SGDLS and CDR2 as YYNGEE. The J segment lost 1 base and the V segment lost 0 bases, leaving 4 bases of the junction unmatched. CDR3: CASSVDEGAAKNIQYF. CDR3 in DNA: TGTGCCAGCAGCGTAGATGAGGGGGCGGCCAAAAACATTCAGTACTTC.